This TCR beta chain was recovered during a study of Ad26.COV2.S vaccination and SARS-CoV-2 variants. With V trimmed by 3 bases and J by 0 bases, 6 bases remained unmatched. Germline CDR1 MRHNA, CDR2 SNTAGT. The CDR3 spans 17 residues. Assay: immunoSEQ multiplex PCR; the TCRdb copy retains only in-frame clones and omits some. Here the sample spans about 480,000 clones, around 85% being singletons. Treatment defined: about 20 received Ad26.COV2.S at low or high dose, single or two shots; several received placebo; per-sample allocation not given. Sampling took place 63 days after the first vaccine or placebo injection. Boston provided a donor who was an adult aged 18-55 years.

The sequenced sample was peripheral blood, obtained in a trial of Ad26.COV2.S vaccine versus placebo. The receptor's source is a person between 18 and 60 years old who received the Ad26.COV2.S COVID-19 vaccine or a placebo. The chain recombines TRBV6-4 with TRBJ1-5; 9 nucleotides line up with TRBD1. CDR3 DNA: TGTGCCAGCAGTGAAGGACAGGGGCGATATAGCAATCAGCCCCAGCATTTT. As protein: CASSEGQGRYSNQPQHF.